This T cell receptor beta chain is drawn from a study of HIV-infected patients and healthy controls. In its sample, this clonotype was seen many times. The CDR3 sequence is 10 residues long. Trimming pared 5 bases from V and 4 bases from J, leaving 2 bases between. From germline, CDR1 is SEHNR and CDR2 FQNEAQ (reference sequence). In TCRdb, the 5' RACE reads were re-called with MiXCR into one record per CDR3 protein. This table holds some 20,000 distinct CDR3 sequences, about 19% found once. Sequencing was performed on CD8+ T cells from blood. The V gene is TRBV7-9, the J gene TRBJ1-2; D remains unclear. The sequence was obtained from a human donor in good health. The chain's CDR3 is CASSVYGYTF. In nucleotides, the CDR3 is TGTGCCAGCAGCGTCTATGGCTACACCTTC. Looking up the rest from reference TRBV7-9 and TRBJ1-2 gives the full variable domain: DTGVSQNPRHKITKRGQNVTFRCDPISEHNRLYWYRQTLGQGPEFLTYFQNEAQLEKSRLLSDRFSAERPKGSFSTLEIQRTEQGDSAMYLCASSVYGYTFGSGTRLTVV.